These T cell receptor beta chains were read from a single sample in a study of blood T cells in healthy people across ages. TCRdb analysed the 5' RACE reads with MiXCR anew, one entry per CDR3 protein. The sample lists approximately 900,000 distinct CDR3 sequences; about 29% were seen once. The sample was also linked to a second study, of T cells of mothers and their children.

The source material was blood. These receptors were collected from a woman aged 40 to 50 in good health. Each CDR3 is given without its conserved first and last residue. Fields, in order: CDR3 length, J gene, V gene, CDR3 protein.

>14|TRBJ2-5|TRBV7-2
ASSLAPQGARETQY
>13|TRBJ1-4|TRBV9
ASSARATPAEKLF
>14|TRBJ2-5|TRBV20-1
SARTSGGPIQETQY
>11|TRBJ2-1|TRBV4-3
ASSQDSHNEQF
>13|TRBJ2-7|TRBV5-1
ASSPGWGSSYEQY
>13|TRBJ2-7|TRBV15
ATSIGSGPSYEQY
>11|TRBJ2-4|TRBV5-1
ASSRTGRDGQY
>18|TRBJ2-2|TRBV12-3/TRBV12-4
ASSFLSGMRDRGLTGELF
>14|TRBJ2-5|TRBV28
ASSELGTGGRETQY
>10|TRBJ1-2|TRBV6-5
ASSEGGYGYT
>13|TRBJ1-2|TRBV5-1
ASSQLGTAQVGYT
>14|TRBJ1-6|TRBV27
ASSFSRTGYISPLH
>13|TRBJ2-5|TRBV7-2
ASSQGPSDEETQY
>13|TRBJ1-2|TRBV29-1
SVEDPRGRLYGYT
>12|TRBJ2-5|TRBV9
ASSEELAGETQY
>14|TRBJ2-5|TRBV24-1
ATSDYGQGLGETQY
>11|TRBJ2-7|TRBV12-3/TRBV12-4
ASSLSEANEQY
>16|TRBJ2-3|TRBV18
ASSPRTGWEASTDTQY
>13|TRBJ1-2|TRBV2
ASSEAQDFNYGYT
>15|TRBJ1-1|TRBV4-3
ASSQVTSTGANTEAF
>13|TRBJ1-1|TRBV27
ASTPDKGQNTEAF
>14|TRBJ2-7|TRBV5-1
ASSPGHGGGSYEQY